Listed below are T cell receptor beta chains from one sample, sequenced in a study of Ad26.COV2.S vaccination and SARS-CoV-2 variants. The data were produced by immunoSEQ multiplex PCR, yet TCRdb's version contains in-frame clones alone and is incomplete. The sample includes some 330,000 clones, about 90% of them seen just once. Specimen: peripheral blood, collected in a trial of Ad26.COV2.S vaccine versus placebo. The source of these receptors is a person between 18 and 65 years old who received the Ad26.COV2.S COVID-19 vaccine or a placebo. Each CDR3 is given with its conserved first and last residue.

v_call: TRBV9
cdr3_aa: CASVPPSGLRYNEQFF

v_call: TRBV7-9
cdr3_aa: CASSWGIHEQFF

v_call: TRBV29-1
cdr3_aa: CSVVMGDIQYF

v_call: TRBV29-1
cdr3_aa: CSVDVGTGGRGYGYTF

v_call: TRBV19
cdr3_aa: CASSTTYGYTF

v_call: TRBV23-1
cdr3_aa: CASSRPSDQPQHF

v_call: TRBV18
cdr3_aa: CASSPTGGTGELFF

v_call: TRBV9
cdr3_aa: CASSVTGQGQFF

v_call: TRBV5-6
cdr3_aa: CASSFGLSYEQYF

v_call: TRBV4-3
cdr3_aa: CASSRTWGRLLPPDTQYF

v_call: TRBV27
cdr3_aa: CASSSTAGGLDEQFF

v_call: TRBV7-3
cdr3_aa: CASSSATYNEQFF

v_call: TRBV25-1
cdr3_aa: CASSESTTQGYGYTF

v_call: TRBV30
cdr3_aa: CAWNEGLSTDTQYF

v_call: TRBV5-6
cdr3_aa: CASSLGVRGGLDEQFF

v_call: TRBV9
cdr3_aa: CASSVHLEETQYF

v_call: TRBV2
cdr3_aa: CASSEVGEQETQYF

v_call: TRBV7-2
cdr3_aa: CASSPGTSGGAGTGELFF

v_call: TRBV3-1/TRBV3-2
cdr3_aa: CASSSRQGTNTEAFF

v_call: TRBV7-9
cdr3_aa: CASSSLGALNQPQHF

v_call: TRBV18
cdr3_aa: CASSVASAETQYF

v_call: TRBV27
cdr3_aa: CASSPRDRGPTNTGELFF

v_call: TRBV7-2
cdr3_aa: CASSNDPGRSTEAFF

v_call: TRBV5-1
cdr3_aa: CASSLERAGGIEKLFF

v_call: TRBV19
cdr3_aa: CASSTDKYQPQHF

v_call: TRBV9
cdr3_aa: CASSVETGKNYEQYF

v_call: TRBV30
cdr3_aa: CAGGGGEYGYTF

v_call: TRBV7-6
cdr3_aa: CASSLSPPTTWGSGNTIYF

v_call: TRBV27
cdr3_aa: CASSFLENTEAFF

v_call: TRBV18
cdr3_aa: CASSGFNYGYTF

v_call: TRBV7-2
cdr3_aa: CASSLFSRNTEAFF

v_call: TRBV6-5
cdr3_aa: CASSYEGLYGYTF

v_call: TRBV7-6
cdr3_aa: CASSGGPGQPNTGELFF

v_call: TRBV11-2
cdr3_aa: CASSSQGTGDTEAFF

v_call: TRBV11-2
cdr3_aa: CASSLTARQGQETQYF

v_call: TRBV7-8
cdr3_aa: CASSFGSLGTDTQYF

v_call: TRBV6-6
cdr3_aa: CASSLTGTSGADTGELFF

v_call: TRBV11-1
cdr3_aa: CASSLIMDSDTQYF

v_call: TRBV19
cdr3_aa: CASLGTGLDGYTF

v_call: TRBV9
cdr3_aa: CASSVDGKGGQGLYGYTF

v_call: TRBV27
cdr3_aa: CASSFLLGTEAFF

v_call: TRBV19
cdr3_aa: CASSILETTGLAGGSSYNEQFF

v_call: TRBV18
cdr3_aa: CASSPRETQYF

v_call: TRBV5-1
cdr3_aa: CASSLSRDTKGHSPLHF

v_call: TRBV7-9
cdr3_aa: CASSLEYRPYEQYF

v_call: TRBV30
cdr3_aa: CAWKGLAGFSEQFF

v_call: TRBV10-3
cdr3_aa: CAIRQGAKSEQYF

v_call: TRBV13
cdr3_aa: CASSSLQGATSSYEQYF

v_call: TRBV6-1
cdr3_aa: CASKKGPDSPLHF

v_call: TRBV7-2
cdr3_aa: CASSPAGTGADGYTF

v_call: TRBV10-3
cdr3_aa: CAISELVETQYF

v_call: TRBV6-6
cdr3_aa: CASSSGGSETQYF

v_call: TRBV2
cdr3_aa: CASSERQPEQYF